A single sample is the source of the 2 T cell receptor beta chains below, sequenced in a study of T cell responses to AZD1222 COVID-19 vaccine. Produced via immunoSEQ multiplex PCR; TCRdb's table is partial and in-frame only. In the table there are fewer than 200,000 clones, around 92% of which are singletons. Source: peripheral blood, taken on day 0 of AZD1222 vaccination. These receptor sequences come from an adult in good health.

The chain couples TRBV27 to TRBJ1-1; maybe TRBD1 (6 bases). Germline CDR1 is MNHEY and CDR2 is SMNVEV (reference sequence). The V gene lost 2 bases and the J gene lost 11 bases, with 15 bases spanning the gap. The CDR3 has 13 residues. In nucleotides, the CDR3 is TGTGCCAGCAGTTTACAGCAGGGGAGATCGGCTTTCTTT. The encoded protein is CASSLQQGRSAFF.

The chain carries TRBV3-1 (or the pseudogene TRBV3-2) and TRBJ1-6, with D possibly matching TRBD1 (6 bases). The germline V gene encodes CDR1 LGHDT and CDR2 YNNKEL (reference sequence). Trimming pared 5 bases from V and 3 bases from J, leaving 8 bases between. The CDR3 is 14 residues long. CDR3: CASSNRDYNSPLHF. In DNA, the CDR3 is TGTGCCAGCAGCAACAGGGACTATAATTCACCCCTCCACTTT.